One and the same sample provided the 16 T cell receptor beta chains below, sequenced in a study of neurological immune-mediated disorders (dated by TCRdb to about 2019). The library came from 5' RACE. The instrument given in TCRdb is Illumina HiSeq 2500. TCRdb applied fastp at Q25 and MiXCR to the public reads, then kept only in-frame beta chains. Each record represents a unique CDR3 protein, reported with the most common genes and DNA among its rows. The sample yields around 65,000 distinct CDR3 sequences; around 5% were counted once. The ten largest clones take up about 5.3% of the sample. The sequencing input was PBMCs. These receptors were taken from a human donor with multiple sclerosis. The donor label of this sample is uncertain.

This clonotype was detected ten times or more. The chain carries TRBV6-2 or TRBV6-3 and TRBJ2-1; 8 nucleotides align to TRBD1. The J segment lost 8 bases and the V segment lost 6 bases, leaving 6 bases of the junction unmatched. The CDR3 has 13 amino acids. Germline V CDR1 and CDR2: MNHEY, SVGEGT. CDR3 loop: CASSRQGADEQFF. The CDR3 DNA reads TGTGCCAGCAGCCGTCAGGGGGCTGATGAGCAGTTCTTC.

This clonotype has ten or more counts. The chain links TRBV20-1 to TRBJ1-5; D unresolved. The V and J ends lost 6 bases and 3 bases respectively, with 15 bases between them. This CDR3 contains 14 residues. Germline CDR1 and CDR2: DFQATT and SNEGSKA (reference sequence). CDR3 protein: CSALPGGPNQPQHF. The DNA for the CDR3 is TGCAGTGCCCTACCCGGCGGACCCAATCAGCCCCAGCATTTT.

This clonotype was seen many times. CDR3 sequence reads: CASSSHGRFGEQFF. CDR3 in DNA: TGTGCCAGCAGTTCTCACGGGCGCTTCGGTGAGCAGTTCTTC. The genes are TRBV27 and TRBJ2-1; D is unresolved. The germline gives CDR1 MNHEY, CDR2 SMNVEV (reference sequence). CDR3 length: 14 amino acids. Trimming pared 4 bases from V and 9 bases from J, leaving 16 bases between.

The gene calls are TRBV29-1 and TRBJ2-3; TRBD2 matches at 7 bases. The CDR3 contains 14 residues. Germline-derived CDR1 and CDR2 are SQVTM and ANQGSEA. Germline trimming cut 4 bases from V and 2 bases from J; bases unmatched to any gene: 6. The CDR3 coding sequence is TGCAGCGTTGGGAGCGGGGTTTACACAGATACGCAGTATTTT. Translation gives CSVGSGVYTDTQYF.

Comment on this clonotype: This may come from a read error, since a much larger clone is one base off. V usage is TRBV7-8 and J usage is TRBJ2-1; TRBD1 matches at 7 bases. Germline V CDR1 and CDR2: SGHVS, FQNEAQ. Trimming cost V 1 base and J 8 bases; bases outside gene matches: 8. This CDR3 is built from 15 residues. The CDR3 sequence is CASSLEGAWYDEQFF. The CDR3 DNA reads as TGTGCCAGCAGCTTAGAGGGGGCTTGGTACGATGAGCAGTTCTTC.

This clonotype was observed at least ten times. The V gene is TRBV5-1, the J gene TRBJ2-7, with D perhaps matching TRBD1 (6 bases). Germline assignment: CDR1 SGHRS and CDR2 YFSETQ. The CDR3 is 14 residues long. The V gene lost 1 base and the J gene lost 2 bases, with 10 bases spanning the gap. The CDR3 loop is CASSLLQGTYEQYF. The CDR3 DNA follows: TGCGCCAGCAGCTTGTTACAGGGTACCTACGAGCAGTACTTC.

The table lists this clonotype with many counts. The rearrangement links TRBV20-1 to TRBJ1-2; perhaps TRBD1 as D (5 bases). Trimming cost V 1 base and J 0 bases, with 21 bases left between them. The CDR3 has 18 amino acids. The germline gives CDR1 DFQATT, CDR2 SNEGSKA (reference sequence). CDR3 nucleotides: TGCAGTGCTAGAGGTTCTCAGGGTTTTGTTTTTTCTAACTATGGCTACACCTTC. Its translation is CSARGSQGFVFSNYGYTF.

This clonotype was observed many times. The chain uses TRBV3-1 and TRBJ2-7, with 12 bases matching TRBD2. With V trimmed by 3 bases and J by 7 bases, 7 bases remained unmatched. Germline V lookup: CDR1 LGHDT, CDR2 YNNKEL (reference sequence). The CDR3 is 15 amino acids. This CDR3 is CASSQRTSGAGEQYF. The CDR3 nucleotides read TGTGCCAGCAGCCAGCGGACTAGCGGGGCGGGGGAGCAGTACTTC.

This clonotype was recorded many times. The chain combines TRBV5-1 with TRBJ1-4, with TRBD1 identical over 8 bases. V lost 4 bases to trimming and J lost 8 bases; unmatched junction nucleotides: 13. This CDR3 spans 16 amino acids. Germline V gene sequence: CDR1 SGHRS, CDR2 YFSETQ. The CDR3 is CASSPDRVSLSEKLFF. CDR3 DNA sequence: TGCGCCAGCAGCCCGGACAGGGTTTCATTGAGCGAAAAACTGTTTTTT.

This clonotype was found many times. The junction departs from germline at one end; a sequencing error may be responsible. This CDR3 reads CASSLERDQPQHF. As DNA, the CDR3 is TGCGCCAGCAGCTTGGAGCGGGATCAACCCCAGCATTTT. V is TRBV5-1 and J is TRBJ1-5; D not certain. CDR1 and CDR2 from the germline V gene are SGHRS and YFSETQ. The CDR3 consists of 13 residues. The variable domain in full, with the rest retrieved from reference TRBV5-1 and TRBJ1-5, is KAGVTQTPRYLIKTRGQQVTLSCSPISGHRSVSWYQQTPGQGLQFLFEYFSETQRNKGNFPGRFSGRQFSNSRSEMNVSTLELGDSALYLCASSLERDQPQHFGDGTRLSIL.

To note about this clonotype: One base away lies a much larger clone, so this may be a sequencing read error. This CDR3 is CVSSRSRDYEQYF. The CDR3 DNA reads TGTGTCAGCAGCCGAAGTAGGGACTACGAGCAGTACTTC. The rearrangement links TRBV3-1 to TRBJ2-7, with no clear D. Per germline, CDR1 LGHDT and CDR2 YNNKEL (reference sequence). The CDR3 loop spans 13 amino acids.

This clonotype was seen at least ten times. The chain employs TRBV20-1 and TRBJ1-6; 7 positions agree with TRBD1. The length of the CDR3 is 17 residues. Trimming removed 2 bases from V and 0 bases from J; junction bases left unmatched: 7. CDR1 is DFQATT and CDR2 is SNEGSKA in the germline V gene (reference sequence). Written as DNA, the CDR3 is TGCAGTGCTAGACCCGCGACAGGGATCTCCTATAATTCACCCCTCCACTTT. Translating it yields CSARPATGISYNSPLHF.

This clonotype occurred many times. This rearrangement joins TRBV5-1 to TRBJ2-7; D is uncertain. V gave up 1 base and J gave up 2 bases, with 7 bases separating them. This CDR3 is 13 amino acids long. Germline V lookup: CDR1 SGHRS, CDR2 YFSETQ. This chain's CDR3 is CASSLSPTYEQYF. The CDR3 bases are TGCGCCAGCAGCTTGTCGCCTACCTACGAGCAGTACTTC.

On this clonotype itself: Because the CDR3's place on the DNA is in doubt, the DNA is left out and the CDR3 is given as listed by TCRdb. The gene calls are TRBV5-1 and TRBJ2-7; the table's TRBD2 call for D was not verified on the DNA. Termini included, the CDR3 measures 20 amino acids. CDR1 is SGHRS, CDR2 YFSETQ, per germline. Here the CDR3 reads CASSFYICSARTDKSYEQYF.

The rearrangement links TRBV5-6 to TRBJ1-5; maybe TRBD1 (5 bases). Per germline, CDR1 SGHDT and CDR2 YYEEEE. This CDR3 has 14 amino acids. With 4 bases removed from V and 4 bases from J, the gap between germline ends came to 12 bases. Here the CDR3 DNA reads TGTGCCAGCAGCCGCTGGGGGGGAAATCAGCCCCAGCATTTT. As protein: CASSRWGGNQPQHF.

This clonotype was found many times. The rearrangement links TRBV2 to TRBJ2-3; 11 bases align to TRBD2. V lost 10 bases to trimming and J lost 3 bases; unmatched junction nucleotides: 6. Germline lookup yields CDR1 SNHLY and CDR2 FYNNEI. The CDR3 loop spans 14 amino acids. The CDR3 spells CATSRLAGTDTQYF. The DNA of the CDR3 is TGTGCCACCTCAAGACTAGCGGGGACAGATACGCAGTATTTT.